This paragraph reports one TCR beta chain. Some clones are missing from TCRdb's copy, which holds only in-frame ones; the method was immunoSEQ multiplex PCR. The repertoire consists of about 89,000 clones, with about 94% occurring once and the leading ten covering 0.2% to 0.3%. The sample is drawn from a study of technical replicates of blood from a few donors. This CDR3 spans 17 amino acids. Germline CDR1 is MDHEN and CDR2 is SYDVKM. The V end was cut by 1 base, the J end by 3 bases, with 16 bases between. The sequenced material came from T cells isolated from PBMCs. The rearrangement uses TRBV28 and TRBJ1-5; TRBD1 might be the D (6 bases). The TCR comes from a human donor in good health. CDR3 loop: CASSLSRGRGDNQPQHF. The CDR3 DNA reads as TGTGCCAGCAGTTTATCCAGGGGACGGGGAGACAATCAGCCCCAGCATTTT. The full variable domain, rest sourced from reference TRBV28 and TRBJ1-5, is DVKVTQSSRYLVKRTGEKVFLECVQDMDHENMFWYRQDPGLGLRLIYFSYDVKMKEKGDIPEGYSVSREKKERFSLILESASTNQTSMYLCASSLSRGRGDNQPQHFGDGTRLSIL.